Shown below are 30 T cell receptor beta chains from a single sample sequenced in a study of cytomegalovirus exposure and HLA in healthy donors. The PCR ran on 60 Vbeta and 13 Jbeta primers. Repertoires were generated with immunoSEQ multiplex PCR, while TCRdb's copy carries only in-frame clones and drops some. The sample consists of roughly 100,000 clones, around 77% of them appearing once. Sequenced input: PBMCs. The receptors derive from a female donor in good health and CMV-seronegative.

V usage is TRBV28 and J usage is TRBJ2-3; perhaps TRBD2 as D (5 bases). Trimming stripped 2 bases from V and 4 bases from J, with 19 bases between. Germline loops: CDR1 MDHEN, CDR2 SYDVKM. The CDR3 has 17 amino acids. The CDR3 loop is CASSLQSPGSRPDTQYF. The CDR3 coding sequence is TGTGCCAGCAGTTTACAGTCGCCGGGATCCCGTCCAGATACGCAGTATTTT. The variable domain in full, with the rest retrieved from reference TRBV28 and TRBJ2-3, is DVKVTQSSRYLVKRTGEKVFLECVQDMDHENMFWYRQDPGLGLRLIYFSYDVKMKEKGDIPEGYSVSREKKERFSLILESASTNQTSMYLCASSLQSPGSRPDTQYFGPGTRLTVL.

The chain carries TRBV25-1 and TRBJ2-2; the match to TRBD1 covers 9 bases. Germline CDR1 reads MGHDK; CDR2 reads SYGVNS. The CDR3 totals 14 residues. The V and J ends lost 4 bases and 6 bases, in that order; junction bases with no gene match: 3. This chain's CDR3 is CASSGDRGSGELFF. The CDR3 bases are TGTGCCAGCAGTGGCGACAGGGGGTCCGGGGAGCTGTTTTTT.

This clone has a handful of counts. In DNA form, the CDR3 reads TGTGCCAGCAGCTCCCGGACAGACCCCCTAGGCAATCAGCCCCAGCATTTT. Its translation: CASSSRTDPLGNQPQHF. V is TRBV7-9 and J is TRBJ1-5; TRBD1 might be the D (6 bases). Germline CDR1 is SEHNR and CDR2 is FQNEAQ (reference sequence). This CDR3 is 17 amino acids long. Deletions cut 4 bases from V and 2 bases from J, with 18 bases between.

The CDR3 loop is CASSLGGVPFF. The CDR3 region has the DNA TGTGCCAGCAGCTTAGGCGGGGTTCCTTTCTTT. This chain connects TRBV7-2 to TRBJ1-1; D is unresolved. V lost 1 base and J lost 12, with 9 bases in between. The CDR3 is made up of 11 amino acids. The V gene's germline CDR1 is SGHTA and CDR2 FQGNSA.

The J gene is TRBJ1-1, the V gene TRBV7-6; TRBD1 is a possible D gene (6 bases). The V gene lost 3 bases and the J gene lost 1 base, with 15 bases spanning the gap. Germline assignment: CDR1 SGHVS and CDR2 FNYEAQ. The CDR3 totals 16 residues. The CDR3 sequence is CASSFGQFGGNTEAFF. The DNA for the CDR3 is TGTGCCAGCAGCTTTGGACAGTTTGGGGGGAACACTGAAGCTTTCTTT.

This chain links TRBV9 with TRBJ2-1, with TRBD1 identical over 7 bases. Germline CDR1 is SGDLS and CDR2 is YYNGEE. The CDR3 consists of 16 residues. Losses at the gene ends were 0 bases for V and 5 bases for J; bases not matched to a gene: 8. This CDR3 reads CASSVGDRAAHNEQFF. As DNA, the CDR3 is TGTGCCAGCAGCGTAGGAGACAGGGCAGCCCACAATGAGCAGTTCTTC.

The V gene is TRBV29-1, the J gene TRBJ1-5; 12 nucleotides line up with TRBD1. The CDR3 is 14 amino acids. The trim removed 7 bases at V and 7 bases at J, leaving 8 bases unmatched. CDR1 is SQVTM, CDR2 ANQGSEA, per germline. CDR3 loop: CSAGTGGFGQPQHF. The DNA for the CDR3 is TGCAGCGCCGGGACAGGGGGCTTTGGGCAGCCCCAGCATTTT.

The gene calls are TRBV7-2 and TRBJ2-3, with a possible D match to TRBD2 (6 bases). Trimming stripped 5 bases from V and 3 bases from J, with 15 bases between. The CDR3 extends over 15 amino acids. Germline values: CDR1 SGHTA, CDR2 FQGNSA. The CDR3 sequence is CASSAGGRLTDTQYF. CDR3 DNA: TGTGCCAGCAGCGCCGGAGGGAGGTTAACAGATACGCAGTATTTT.

This chain links TRBV27 with TRBJ1-2; possibly TRBD1 for D (5 bases). CDR3 size: 14 residues. The germline V gene encodes CDR1 MNHEY and CDR2 SMNVEV (reference sequence). The V gene lost 0 bases and the J gene lost 4 bases, with 9 bases spanning the gap. In DNA, the CDR3 is TGTGCCAGCAGTTTATCGGGAGGGGTCTATGGCTACACCTTC. It yields the protein CASSLSGGVYGYTF.

This clone has only a few counts. The chain couples TRBV29-1 to TRBJ1-1, with TRBD1 matching 7 bases. V shed 6 bases, J shed 3 bases, and the junction held 4 bases outside the gene matches. The CDR3 has 12 amino acids. Germline assignment: CDR1 SQVTM and CDR2 ANQGSEA. The chain's CDR3 is CSVLRGDTEAFF. As DNA, the CDR3 is TGCAGCGTGCTCAGGGGGGACACTGAAGCTTTCTTT. The complete variable domain, with remaining parts taken from reference TRBV29-1 and TRBJ1-1, reads SAVISQKPSRDICQRGTSLTIQCQVDSQVTMMFWYRQQPGQSLTLIATANQGSEATYESGFVIDKFPISRPNLTFSTLTVSNMSPEDSSIYLCSVLRGDTEAFFGQGTRLTVV.

The CDR3 region has the DNA TGTGCCAGCTCACCATCGGACAGCGGCTCAGATACGCAGTATTTT. Translating it yields CASSPSDSGSDTQYF. The J gene is TRBJ2-3, the V gene TRBV18, with D maybe TRBD1 (6 bases). This CDR3 region has 15 residues. The germline V gene encodes CDR1 KGHSH and CDR2 LQKENI. The V end lost 2 bases, the J end lost 4 bases, and 13 bases lay between the germline ends.

This clone was seen only a few times. The junction does not match germline at one end; this may be a read error. The V gene is TRBV7-7, the J gene TRBJ1-1; no definite D call. Germline CDR1 is SSHAT and CDR2 is FNYEAQ (reference sequence). The CDR3 totals 13 residues. CDR3 DNA: TGTGCTAGCAGCTTTAACAGGAACACTGAAGCTTTCTTT. This encodes CASSFNRNTEAFF.

The chain recombines TRBV11-2 with TRBJ1-2; TRBD1 is a possible D gene (5 bases). The germline CDR1 and CDR2 sequences are SGHAT and FQNNGV. Deletions cut 2 bases from V and 4 bases from J, with 17 bases between. The CDR3 sequence is 16 residues long. In nucleotides, the CDR3 is TGTGCCAGCAGCTTAAGGGGCCAGGGCGCAGGCTATGGCTACACCTTC. Translating gives CASSLRGQGAGYGYTF.

The chain employs TRBV5-1 and TRBJ1-2; D gene uncertain. Germline V gene data show CDR1 as SGHRS and CDR2 as YFSETQ. CDR3 length equals 13 residues. Trimming removed 0 bases at V and 4 bases at J, with 7 bases between. The CDR3 nucleotides read TGCGCCAGCAGCTTGGGGGAGACCTATGGCTACACCTTC. Protein sequence: CASSLGETYGYTF.

The chain recombines TRBV7-3 with TRBJ2-5; 7 bases are shared with TRBD2. The DNA end is more similar to TRBJ2-7, so the J call may be wrong. Germline V gives CDR1 SGHTA, CDR2 FQGTGA. CDR3 length: 14 amino acids. CDR3 amino acids: CASSRGLVSDEQYF. DNA for the CDR3: TGTGCCAGCAGCCGCGGACTAGTCAGTGACGAGCAGTACTTC.

This clone has a handful of counts. The rearrangement uses TRBV28 and TRBJ1-2; a weak D match, TRBD1 (6 bases). V shed 6 bases and J shed 8 bases, with 22 bases lying between them. The CDR3 extends over 15 amino acids. CDR1 and CDR2 (germline): MDHEN, SYDVKM. DNA for the CDR3: TGTGCCAGCAGCCCCGGGACGTTCTCCAGGGGAGGCTACACCTTC. It encodes CASSPGTFSRGGYTF.

The chain links TRBV25-1 to TRBJ1-6, with TRBD1 identical over 7 bases. CDR3 length: 14 amino acids. V lost 5 bases to trimming and J lost 8 bases; unmatched junction nucleotides: 6. CDR1 MGHDK and CDR2 SYGVNS come from the germline V gene. The DNA for the CDR3 is TGTGCCAGCAGTTATACAGGGGATGATTCACCCCTCCACTTT. Residues: CASSYTGDDSPLHF.

The chain couples TRBV6-5 to TRBJ1-6; unclear D gene. The germline V gene encodes CDR1 MNHEY and CDR2 SVGAGI. V was clipped by 5 bases and J by 3 bases, with 11 bases between them. The CDR3 is made up of 15 amino acids. CDR3 sequence: CASSPTGNYNSPLHF. CDR3 bases: TGTGCCAGCAGTCCCACCGGGAACTATAATTCACCCCTCCACTTT.

The chain couples TRBV9 to TRBJ1-2, with 12 bases identical to TRBD1. With V trimmed by 3 bases and J by 4 bases, 4 bases remained unmatched. CDR1 is SGDLS, CDR2 YYNGEE, per germline. This CDR3 is 15 amino acids long. The CDR3 nucleotides are TGTGCCAGCAGCGCAGGGACAGGGGGCGCCTATGGCTACACCTTC. Encoded protein: CASSAGTGGAYGYTF.

The chain couples TRBV27 to TRBJ2-2; maybe TRBD1 (6 bases). V was pared by 4 bases and J by 4 bases, with 22 bases between. In germline, CDR1 is MNHEY, CDR2 SMNVEV (reference sequence). This CDR3 has 18 residues. The CDR3 DNA is TGTGCCAGCAGTTCTACACCCGACAGGCATCGTGGCACCGGGGAGCTGTTTTTT. It is translated as CASSSTPDRHRGTGELFF.

A single count supports this clone. This chain connects TRBV4-1 to TRBJ1-5, with a possible D match to TRBD1 (6 bases). This CDR3 has 18 amino acids. Trimming removed 1 base at V and 8 bases at J, with 24 bases between. The germline V gene encodes CDR1 MGHRA and CDR2 YSYEKL. This CDR3 reads CASSQGLPRGGVHEPQHF. The CDR3, as DNA: TGCGCCAGCAGCCAAGGACTTCCTAGGGGGGGGGTTCATGAGCCCCAGCATTTT.

The chain couples TRBV28 to TRBJ2-7; TRBD1 matches at 10 bases. Trimming at V came to 6 bases and at J to 8 bases, leaving 7 bases not matched to a gene. CDR3 size: 13 residues. Germline V gene data show CDR1 as MDHEN and CDR2 as SYDVKM. The DNA of the CDR3 is TGTGCCAGCAGACAACGGGGACAGGGGCAGCAGTACTTC. Protein product: CASRQRGQGQQYF.

J is TRBJ1-5 and V is TRBV21-1; the table's D call TRBD1 went unverified against the DNA. TRBV21-1 is an annotated pseudogene. The CDR3 has 18 residues. Written as DNA, the CDR3 is TGTGCCAGCAGCAAAGGTAGGCCAGGGTATTATAGCAATCAGCCCCAGCATTTT. Translation gives CASSKGRPGYYSNQPQHF.

This clone came up once. V and J are TRBV6-1 and TRBJ2-7; 7 bases are a match to TRBD2. This CDR3 comprises 13 residues. CDR1 is MNHNS, CDR2 SASEGT, per germline. J was trimmed by 0 bases and V by 10 bases; bases with no gene match: 6. The CDR3 region is CAIQSGASYEQYF. The CDR3 region has the DNA TGTGCCATCCAAAGCGGGGCCTCCTACGAGCAGTACTTC.

Here the CDR3 reads CASRDLVGTPYEQYF. In nucleotides, the CDR3 is TGTGCCAGCAGGGACCTTGTAGGGACTCCTTACGAGCAGTACTTC. The chain employs TRBV2 and TRBJ2-7; the D gene is possibly TRBD2 (6 bases). The CDR3 runs 15 residues. With 6 bases removed from V and 4 bases from J, the gap between germline ends came to 19 bases. The germline gives CDR1 SNHLY, CDR2 FYNNEI. Supplemented by reference TRBV2 and TRBJ2-7, the full variable domain reads EPEVTQTPSHQVTQMGQEVILRCVPISNHLYFYWYRQILGQKVEFLVSFYNNEISEKSEIFDDQFSVERPDGSNFTLKIRSTKLEDSAMYFCASRDLVGTPYEQYFGPGTRLTVT.

This chain uses TRBV6-1 with TRBJ1-1; D not resolved. Germline lookup yields CDR1 MNHNS and CDR2 SASEGT. The length of the CDR3 is 13 residues. V lost 7 bases, J lost 2 bases, and 11 bases lay in between. The CDR3 loop is CASKNPSNTEAFF. The CDR3 coding sequence is TGTGCCAGCAAAAATCCTTCTAACACTGAAGCTTTCTTT.

This chain joins TRBV27 and TRBJ1-6, with D possibly TRBD1 on 5 matching bases. CDR1 MNHEY and CDR2 SMNVEV come from the germline V gene (reference sequence). The CDR3 spans 14 residues. Trimming took off 1 base at V and 10 bases at J, with 11 bases between the two ends. This chain's CDR3 is CASSLFQGRSPLHF. As DNA, the CDR3 is TGTGCCAGCAGTTTATTTCAGGGCAGGTCACCCCTCCACTTT.

This clone was observed a single time. This CDR3 reads CASSDQAGTTDTQYF. The CDR3 DNA follows: TGTGCCAGCAGTGATCAAGCGGGGACCACAGATACGCAGTATTTT. This chain links TRBV6-1 with TRBJ2-3; 7 nucleotides match TRBD2. This CDR3 contains 15 residues. Trimming at V came to 3 bases and at J to 2 bases, leaving 5 bases not matched to a gene. Looked up from germline, CDR1 is MNHNS and CDR2 is SASEGT.

This chain connects TRBV7-8 to TRBJ1-3; 7 positions match TRBD1. This CDR3 contains 16 residues. With 1 base clipped from V and 1 base from J, the junction kept 4 bases outside the gene matches. Germline V CDR1 and CDR2: SGHVS, FQNEAQ. The CDR3 reads CASSLDRGRSGNTIYF. DNA of the CDR3: TGTGCCAGCAGCTTAGACAGGGGCCGGTCTGGAAACACCATATATTTT.

This clone occurred once. The genes are TRBV27 and TRBJ2-5; 7 bases fit TRBD1. The V gene end was trimmed by 5 bases and the J gene end by 5 bases; junction bases not matched to a gene: 5. CDR1 is MNHEY, CDR2 SMNVEV, per germline (reference sequence). The CDR3 length is 13 residues. The CDR3 DNA reads TGTGCCAGCAGTCCAGGGACAGCTGAGACCCAGTACTTC. Its translation: CASSPGTAETQYF.